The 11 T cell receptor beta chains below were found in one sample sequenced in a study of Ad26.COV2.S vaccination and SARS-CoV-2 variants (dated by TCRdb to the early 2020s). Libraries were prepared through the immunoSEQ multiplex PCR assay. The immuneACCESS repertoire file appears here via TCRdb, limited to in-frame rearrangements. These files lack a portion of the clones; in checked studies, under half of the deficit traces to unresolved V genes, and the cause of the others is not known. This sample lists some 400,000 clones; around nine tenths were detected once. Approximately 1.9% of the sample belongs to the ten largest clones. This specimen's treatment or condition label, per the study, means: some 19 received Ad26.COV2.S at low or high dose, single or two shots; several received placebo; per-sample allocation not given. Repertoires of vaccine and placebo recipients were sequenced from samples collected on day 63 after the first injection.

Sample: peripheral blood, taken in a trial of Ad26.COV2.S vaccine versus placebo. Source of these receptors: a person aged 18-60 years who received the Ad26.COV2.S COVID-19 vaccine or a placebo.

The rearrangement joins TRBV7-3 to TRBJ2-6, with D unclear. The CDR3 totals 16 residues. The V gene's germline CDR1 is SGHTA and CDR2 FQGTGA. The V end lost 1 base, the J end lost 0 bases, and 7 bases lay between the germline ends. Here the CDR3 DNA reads TGTGCCAGCAGCTTAAGGCCGAGCTCTGGGGCCAACGTCCTGACTTTC. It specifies CASSLRPSSGANVLTF.

In DNA, the CDR3 is TGCGCCAGCAGCCAAGGATGGGTCCGAGGCAACGAGCAGTACTTC. Its translation is CASSQGWVRGNEQYF. The gene calls are TRBV4-1 and TRBJ2-7; D not resolved. The CDR3 extends over 15 amino acids. CDR1 is MGHRA, CDR2 YSYEKL, per germline. With 1 base removed from V and 5 bases from J, the gap between germline ends came to 15 bases.

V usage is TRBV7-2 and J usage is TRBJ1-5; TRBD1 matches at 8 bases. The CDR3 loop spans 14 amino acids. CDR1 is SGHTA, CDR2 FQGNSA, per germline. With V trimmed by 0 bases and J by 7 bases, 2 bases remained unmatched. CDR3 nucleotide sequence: TGTGCCAGCAGCTTAGCACAGGGGGGACAGCCCCAGCATTTT. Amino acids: CASSLAQGGQPQHF.

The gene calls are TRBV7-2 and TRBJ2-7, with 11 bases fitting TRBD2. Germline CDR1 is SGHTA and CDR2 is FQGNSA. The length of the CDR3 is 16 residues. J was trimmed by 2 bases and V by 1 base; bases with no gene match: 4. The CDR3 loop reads CASSLDSGRGPYEQYF. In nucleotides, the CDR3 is TGTGCCAGCAGCTTAGATAGCGGGAGGGGCCCCTACGAGCAGTACTTC. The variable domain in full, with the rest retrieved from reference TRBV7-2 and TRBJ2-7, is GAGVSQSPSNKVTEKGKDVELRCDPISGHTALYWYRQSLGQGLEFLIYFQGNSAPDKSGLPSDRFSAERTGGSVSTLTIQRTQQEDSAVYLCASSLDSGRGPYEQYFGPGTRLTVT.

CDR3 coding DNA: TGTGCCAGCAGTTTCCTGCCGGATACGCAGTATTTT. Its protein is CASSFLPDTQYF. The V call is TRBV5-6, the J call TRBJ2-3, with D hard to call. This CDR3 has 12 amino acids. Germline V CDR1 and CDR2: SGHDT, YYEEEE. V was clipped by 5 bases and J by 6 bases, with 10 bases between them.

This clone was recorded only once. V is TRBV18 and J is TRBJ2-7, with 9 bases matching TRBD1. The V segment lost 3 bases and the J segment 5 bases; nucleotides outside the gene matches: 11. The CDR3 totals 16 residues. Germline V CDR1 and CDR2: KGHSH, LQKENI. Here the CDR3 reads CASSPTSGTGTHEQYF. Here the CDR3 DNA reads TGTGCCAGCTCACCTACCAGTGGGACAGGGACCCACGAGCAGTACTTC.

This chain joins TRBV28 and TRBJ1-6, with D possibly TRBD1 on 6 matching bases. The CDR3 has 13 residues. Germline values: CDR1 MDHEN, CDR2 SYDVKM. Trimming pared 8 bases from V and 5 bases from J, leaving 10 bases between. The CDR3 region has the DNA TGTGCCAGCTGTGGGACAAATAATTCACCCCTCCACTTT. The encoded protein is CASCGTNNSPLHF.

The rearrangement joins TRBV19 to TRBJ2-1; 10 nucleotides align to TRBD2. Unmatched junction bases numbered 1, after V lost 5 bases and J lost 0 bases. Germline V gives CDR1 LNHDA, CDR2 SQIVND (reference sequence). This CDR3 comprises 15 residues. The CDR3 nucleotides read TGTGCCAGTAGTCCTAGCGGGAGCTCCTACAATGAGCAGTTCTTC. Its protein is CASSPSGSSYNEQFF.

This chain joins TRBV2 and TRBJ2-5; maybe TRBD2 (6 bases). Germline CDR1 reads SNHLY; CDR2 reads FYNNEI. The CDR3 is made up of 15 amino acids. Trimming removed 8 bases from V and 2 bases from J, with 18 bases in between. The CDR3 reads CASSSRRAGQETQYF. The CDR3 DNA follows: TGTGCCAGCTCCTCCCGGAGGGCTGGGCAAGAGACCCAGTACTTC.

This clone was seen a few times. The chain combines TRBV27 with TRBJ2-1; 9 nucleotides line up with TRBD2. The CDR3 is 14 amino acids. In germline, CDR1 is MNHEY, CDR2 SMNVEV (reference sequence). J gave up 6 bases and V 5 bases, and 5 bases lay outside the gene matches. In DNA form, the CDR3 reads TGTGCCAGCAGTAGGGGACTAGCCGGCAATGAGCAGTTCTTC. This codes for CASSRGLAGNEQFF.

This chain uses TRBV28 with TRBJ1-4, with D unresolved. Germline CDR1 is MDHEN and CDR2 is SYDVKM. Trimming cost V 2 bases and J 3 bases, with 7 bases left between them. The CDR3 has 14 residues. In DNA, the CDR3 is TGTGCCAGCAGTTTAAGGAGGTCTAATGAAAAACTGTTTTTT. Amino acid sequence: CASSLRRSNEKLFF.